This T cell receptor (beta chain) was recovered during a study of T cell responses to AZD1222 COVID-19 vaccine. Sequencing was performed with immunoSEQ multiplex PCR; in TCRdb, only in-frame clones are kept and a portion is missing. The sample has roughly 120,000 clones; about 91% are singletons. This CDR3 is 14 amino acids long. Unmatched junction bases numbered 14, after V lost 7 bases and J lost 10 bases. Germline-derived CDR1 and CDR2 are SGHRS and YFSETQ. The chain recombines TRBV5-1 with TRBJ2-1, with TRBD2 matching 7 bases. The sample was peripheral blood, taken on day 0 of AZD1222 vaccination. This receptor was taken from an adult in good health. The CDR3 here is CASSGGTPRLEQFF. The DNA of the CDR3 is TGCGCCAGCTCCGGGGGGACCCCTCGGTTGGAGCAGTTCTTC.